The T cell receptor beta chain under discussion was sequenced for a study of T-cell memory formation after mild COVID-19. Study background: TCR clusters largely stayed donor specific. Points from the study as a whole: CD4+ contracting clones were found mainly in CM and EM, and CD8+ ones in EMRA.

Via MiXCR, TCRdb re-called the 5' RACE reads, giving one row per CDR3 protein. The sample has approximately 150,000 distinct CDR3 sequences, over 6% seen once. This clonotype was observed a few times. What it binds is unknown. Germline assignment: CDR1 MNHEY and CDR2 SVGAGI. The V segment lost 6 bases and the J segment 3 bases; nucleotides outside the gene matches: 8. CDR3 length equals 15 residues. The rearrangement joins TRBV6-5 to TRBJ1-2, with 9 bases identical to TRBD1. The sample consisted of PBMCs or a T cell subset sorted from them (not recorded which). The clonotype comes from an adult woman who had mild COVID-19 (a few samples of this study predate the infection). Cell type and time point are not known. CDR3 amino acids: CASSGTGTGHYGYTF. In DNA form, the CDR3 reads TGTGCCAGCAGCGGGACCGGGACAGGGCACTATGGCTACACCTTC.